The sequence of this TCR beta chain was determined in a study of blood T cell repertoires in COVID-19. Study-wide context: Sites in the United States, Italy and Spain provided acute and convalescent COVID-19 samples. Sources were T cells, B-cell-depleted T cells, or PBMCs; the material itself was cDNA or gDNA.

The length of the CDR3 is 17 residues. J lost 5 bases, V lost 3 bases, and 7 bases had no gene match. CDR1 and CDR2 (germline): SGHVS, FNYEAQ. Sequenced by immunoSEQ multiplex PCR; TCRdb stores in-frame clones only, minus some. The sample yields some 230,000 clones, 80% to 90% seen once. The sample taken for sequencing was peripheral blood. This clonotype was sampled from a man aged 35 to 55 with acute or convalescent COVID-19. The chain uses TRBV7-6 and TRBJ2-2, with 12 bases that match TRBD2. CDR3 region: CASSFPSGGANTGELFF. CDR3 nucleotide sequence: TGTGCCAGCAGCTTTCCTAGCGGGGGGGCCAATACCGGGGAGCTGTTTTTT.